This T cell receptor (beta chain) was sequenced in a study of shared clonotypes between healthy human individuals (dated by TCRdb to 2018 to 2021). Study-wide context: A couple of women and a few men aged 18 to 49 years were included in the cohort. To estimate repertoire size and how much clonotype sharing occurs between individuals, the study deeply sequenced the blood TCR repertoires of five healthy adults. Different laboratories and diverse techniques were used to prepare libraries and sequence TCR repertoires, to increase sequencing depth and limit assay-specific biases. Each donor's leukapheresis produced roughly between roughly 0.94 and 9.5 billion PBMCs.

TCR CDR3 regions were amplified from genomic DNA by multiplex PCR using the deep immunoSEQ assay. Extracted genomic DNA from each cell subset was distributed evenly across all wells of several immunoSEQ 96-well plates, and each plate was treated as a replicate. Each replicate PCR for unsorted PBMC received around 330 ng genomic DNA, equal to about 30,000 T cell genomes. Ten immunoSEQ deep assay plates were used to sequence the unsorted PBMC genomic DNA. The purified libraries were quantified using a Qubit 3.0 fluorometer, sized with a Bioanalyzer 2100, and then quantified again using the KAPA Library Quantification kit. Every immunoSEQ 96-well plate was sequenced on a separate single-read 150-cycle Illumina NextSeq 550 flow cell. Per the source publication's procedure: Because the immunoSEQ output held only junctional sequences and lacked quality scores, the filtering could not match the filtering applied to full-length reads. To assign V/J genes and CDR3, sequences were annotated using PyIR, a Python wrapper for IgBLAST v1.9, with IMGT germline references. Any read was removed if the V/J assignment was weak (E-value above 1e-6), the CDR3 was missing, or the read contained stop codons, out-of-frame junctions, or ambiguous translated residues. V3J clonotypes were defined as sequences sharing the same inferred V gene, J gene, and CDR3 amino acid sequence. To compute the percentage overlap between repertoires, the number of shared unique clonotypes was divided by the size of the smaller repertoire. Repertoire richness was assessed with RTK rarefaction, the Chao1 estimator, and Recon v2.1 estimates of unobserved clonotypes. TCRdb re-hosts the immuneACCESS table, in-frame sequences only. Its copies lack some clones; in the studies checked, an unresolved V gene accounts for under half of them, and the cause for the rest is not known. V and J calls and clone size are copied from that table; D and trimming were computed from the DNA. The sample table shows 400,000 to 550,000 clones, and around three quarters are seen once. The ten most abundant clones make up over 9.5% of the sample.

A word on this clone: Its antigen remains undetermined. Nothing much larger sits one base from this clone, and base qualities are not available.

Study-level results and caveats: The genetic and exposure-history diversity represented was limited by the small number of donors. Based on pairwise subsampling, the degree of clonotype sharing among donors was expected to be affected by sequencing depth. Sampling was restricted to blood, and TCR repertoires in tissues likely differ from the TCR repertoires found in blood.

The donors were healthy, HIV-negative adults with no recently reported acute infections or vaccinations. All donors were Caucasian adults living in Nashville, Tennessee, USA. In the unsorted samples, approximately 82 million PBMCs were counted, and genomic DNA was extracted using the QIAamp DNA Blood Mini kit. After blood collection by leukapheresis, PBMCs were isolated using Ficoll-Histopaque density gradient centrifugation and then cryopreserved in the vapor phase of liquid nitrogen. The germline V gene yields SGHRS for CDR1 and YFSETQ for CDR2. The cysteine opens and the phenylalanine closes a CDR3 of 15 amino acids. Of the read, only the CDR3 DNA is kept; its 45 bases are in frame from base 1. V is clipped by 4 bases and J by 3 bases, and the sequence between their germline boundaries is 13 bases long.

The sequenced sample was PBMCs. This sequence originates from a woman in her thirties or forties in good health. Some clones in this sample may be carry-over from other donors' samples. The chain is assembled from TRBV5-1 and TRBJ2-2, with an unclear D gene assignment. CDR3 region: CASSPSSSYTGELFF. The sequenced DNA is TGCGCCAGCAGCCCAAGTTCTAGTTACACCGGGGAGCTGTTTTTT.